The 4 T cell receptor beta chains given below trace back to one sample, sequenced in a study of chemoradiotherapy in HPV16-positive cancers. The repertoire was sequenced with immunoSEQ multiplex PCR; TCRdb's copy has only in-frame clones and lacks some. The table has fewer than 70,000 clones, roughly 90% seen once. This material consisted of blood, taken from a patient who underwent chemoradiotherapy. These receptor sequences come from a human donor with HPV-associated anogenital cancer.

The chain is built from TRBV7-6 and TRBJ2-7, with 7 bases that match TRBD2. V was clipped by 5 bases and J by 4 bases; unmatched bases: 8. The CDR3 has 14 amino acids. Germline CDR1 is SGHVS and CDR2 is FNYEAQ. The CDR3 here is CASSGGSRGYEQYF. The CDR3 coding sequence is TGTGCCAGCAGCGGCGGGAGCCGGGGGTACGAGCAGTACTTC.

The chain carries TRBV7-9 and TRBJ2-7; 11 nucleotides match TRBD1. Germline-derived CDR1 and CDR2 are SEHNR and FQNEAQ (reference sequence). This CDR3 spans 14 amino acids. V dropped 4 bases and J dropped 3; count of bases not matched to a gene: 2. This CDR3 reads CASSSDRGRYEQYF. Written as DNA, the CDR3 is TGTGCCAGCAGCTCGGACAGGGGGCGCTACGAGCAGTACTTC.

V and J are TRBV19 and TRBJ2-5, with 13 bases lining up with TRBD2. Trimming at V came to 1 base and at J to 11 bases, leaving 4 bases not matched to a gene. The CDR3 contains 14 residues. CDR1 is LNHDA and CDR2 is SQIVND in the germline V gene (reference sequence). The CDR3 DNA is TGTGCCAGTAGTATAGGGACTAGCGGGGGAATGCAGTACTTC. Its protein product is CASSIGTSGGMQYF.

The CDR3 region is CSALLGRETFF. DNA of the CDR3: TGCAGTGCCCTCCTTGGGCGGGAGACGTTCTTC. The chain is built from TRBV20-1 and TRBJ2-1, with 7 bases lining up with TRBD2. CDR3 length equals 11 residues. Germline lookup yields CDR1 DFQATT and CDR2 SNEGSKA (reference sequence). Losses at the gene ends were 6 bases for V and 15 bases for J; bases not matched to a gene: 11.